This is a list of T cell receptor beta chains from one sample in a study of cytomegalovirus exposure and HLA in healthy donors. Measured with immunoSEQ multiplex PCR; TCRdb has only the in-frame clones, and not every one. The data show 150,000 to 250,000 clones, with 70% to 85% seen just once and about 0.092% held by the top ten. Sequenced input: PBMCs. These receptors were obtained from a boy younger than 10 in good health and CMV-seronegative. The CDR3 runs from the conserved cysteine through the conserved F or W. A D gene is named only where the DNA matches it firmly. A clone size is listed for some rows: how often the clone was seen (once, few, many), or a class if it is expanded.

CDR3nt,CDR3aa,j_gene,abundance,len,v_gene,d_gene
TGCGCCAGCAGCCCTGGGGCAGGGGAAGAGCAGTACTTC,CASSPGAGEEQYF,TRBJ2-7,few,13,TRBV4-3,NA
TGTGCCAGCTCACCACGTAGGAGGGGCCAAGAGACCCAGTACTTC,CASSPRRRGQETQYF,TRBJ2-5,NA,15,TRBV18,NA
TGTGCCAGCAGCTTGCTTGGGGAGGGTCACAATGAGCAGTTCTTC,CASSLLGEGHNEQFF,TRBJ2-1,NA,15,TRBV5-6,TRBD2
TGTGCCAGCAGTGAAGAGACAGGGACTTATGGCTACACCTTC,CASSEETGTYGYTF,TRBJ1-2,NA,14,TRBV6-1,TRBD1
TGCGCCAGCAGGTTGTTAGGGGACACTGAAGCTTTCTTT,CASRLLGDTEAFF,TRBJ1-1,NA,13,TRBV5-1,NA
TGTGCCAGCAGGGGAGGGGAACTGAACACTGAAGCTTTCTTT,CASRGGELNTEAFF,TRBJ1-1,few,14,TRBV2,NA
TGTGCCAGCAGCTTGCTAGGGGTCGGAGAGACCCAGTACTTC,CASSLLGVGETQYF,TRBJ2-5,NA,14,TRBV7-3,NA
TGCAGCGTTGAGGGGGGGGCCACAGATACGCAGTATTTT,CSVEGGATDTQYF,TRBJ2-3,NA,13,TRBV29-1,NA
TGTGCCAGTAGTGGGACAGGGGACCAGCCCCAGCATTTT,CASSGTGDQPQHF,TRBJ1-5,NA,13,TRBV19,TRBD1
TGTGCCAGCTCACCATCACGGGACTACGAGCAGTACTTC,CASSPSRDYEQYF,TRBJ2-7,once,13,TRBV18,NA
TGTGCCAGCAGCTTAGAGAGGACAGATGGCTACACCTTC,CASSLERTDGYTF,TRBJ1-2,few,13,TRBV7-2,NA
TGTGCCAGCAGTGGCCTTTATCAGGGAAACACTGAAGCTTTCTTT,CASSGLYQGNTEAFF,TRBJ1-1,NA,15,TRBV25-1,NA
TGTGCCAGCAGCCAAGCCGACAGGGTAGAGCAGTACTTC,CASSQADRVEQYF,TRBJ2-7,once,13,TRBV4-2,TRBD1
TGTGCCAGCAGTCAGGGGGCGGACGGTGAAGCTTTCTTT,CASSQGADGEAFF,TRBJ1-1,few,13,TRBV5-4,TRBD1
TGTGCCAGCAGCAAGGACAGGGGCCAGACTGAAGCTTTCTTT,CASSKDRGQTEAFF,TRBJ1-1,NA,14,TRBV5-4,TRBD1
TGTGCCAGCAGTTACTCTGGGACAGGGCGCTACGAGCAGTACTTC,CASSYSGTGRYEQYF,TRBJ2-7,NA,15,TRBV6-5,TRBD1
TGTGCCAGCTCCCTCGACAGGGGCTACGAGCAGTACTTC,CASSLDRGYEQYF,TRBJ2-7,NA,13,TRBV18,TRBD1
TGCGCCAGCATTCCGGACAAGGGCAACACTGAAGCTTTCTTT,CASIPDKGNTEAFF,TRBJ1-1,once,14,TRBV5-1,NA
TGTGCCAGCAGTGGGAGAGGGACAGATGGCTACACCTTC,CASSGRGTDGYTF,TRBJ1-2,NA,13,TRBV2,TRBD1
TGTGCCAGCAGCTTAGGGGGACTGCACACCGGGGAGCTGTTTTTT,CASSLGGLHTGELFF,TRBJ2-2,NA,15,TRBV7-6,NA
TGTGCCAGTAGTATTGGATTTCGGGGGTCACGCAATCAGCCCCAGCATTTT,CASSIGFRGSRNQPQHF,TRBJ1-5,NA,17,TRBV19,NA
TGTGCCAGCAGCTTACAACGGGGGGGCACAGATACGCAGTATTTT,CASSLQRGGTDTQYF,TRBJ2-3,NA,15,TRBV7-2,TRBD2
TGTGCCAGCAGCCCGACAGGGGATACGCAGTATTTT,CASSPTGDTQYF,TRBJ2-3,NA,12,TRBV2,TRBD1
TGTGCCAGCAGTCCCGACAGGGGCACTAATGAAAAACTGTTTTTT,CASSPDRGTNEKLFF,TRBJ1-4,once,15,TRBV6-6,TRBD1
TGCGCCAGCAGCCAAGATTTTGCAGCTAACTATGGCTACACCTTC,CASSQDFAANYGYTF,TRBJ1-2,few,15,TRBV4-3,NA
TGTGCCAGCAGCCAAGAGGATGTACGGGGGGCCATCTCTGGGGCCAACGTCCTGACTTTC,CASSQEDVRGAISGANVLTF,TRBJ2-6,NA,20,TRBV4-2,NA
TGCGCCAGCAGCTTGGTAGGGCTAGCGGGGGGTCGAACAGATACGCAGTATTTT,CASSLVGLAGGRTDTQYF,TRBJ2-3,NA,18,TRBV5-1,TRBD2
TGTGCCAGCAGCTTAGACAGCGCTAGCCCCTCCTACGAGCAGTACTTC,CASSLDSASPSYEQYF,TRBJ2-7,once,16,TRBV7-2,NA
TGCGCCAGCAGCTTGGGTACGGGGGGGCGATACAATGAGCAGTTCTTC,CASSLGTGGRYNEQFF,TRBJ2-1,once,16,TRBV5-1,TRBD2
TGTGCCAGCAGCTTAGCAGCGACTGAAGCTTTCTTT,CASSLAATEAFF,TRBJ1-1,NA,12,TRBV7-8,NA
TGCGCCAGCAGCCGGAATAGTAGGGGTTTAGGATCACCCCTCCACTTT,CASSRNSRGLGSPLHF,TRBJ1-6,NA,16,TRBV4-1,NA
TGTGCCAGCAGTCAGCCCGGGACAGATTCATACAATGAGCAGTTCTTC,CASSQPGTDSYNEQFF,TRBJ2-1,NA,16,TRBV27,TRBD1
TGTGCCAGCGGCGGTGCTGGAAACACCATATATTTT,CASGGAGNTIYF,TRBJ1-3,NA,12,TRBV7-2,NA
TGTGCCAGCAGTCCCCTCGGTCAGCCCCAGCATTTT,CASSPLGQPQHF,TRBJ1-5,NA,12,TRBV6-5,NA
TGTGCCACCGGTACTGAGTACGGTGAGCAGTTCTTC,CATGTEYGEQFF,TRBJ2-1,NA,12,TRBV6-1,NA
TGCGCCAGCAGCCAAGGTGGGGGGAATACGCAGTATTTT,CASSQGGGNTQYF,TRBJ2-3,NA,13,TRBV4-1,NA